Sequencing of this T cell receptor (beta chain) was carried out in a study of regulatory T cells in long-lasting Graves disease. V lost 8 bases and J 0 bases, leaving 11 bases between the germline ends. The length of the CDR3 is 14 residues. The germline V gene encodes CDR1 MNHEY and CDR2 SVGEGT. Libraries of TCR beta came from iRepertoire HTBI primers plus Arm-PCR of CDR3 regions. TCRdb fed the multiplex PCR reads into MiXCR, producing one record per CDR3 protein. The sample has 520,000 or so distinct CDR3 sequences; 12% are singletons. Time point: newly diagnosed GD, antithyroid drugs for less than 3 months. There was RNA extracted from PBMCs, and the TCR library was made from it. These data also featured in a second study, about T cells in Graves' hyperthyroidism and ophthalmopathy.

This sequence was found in a woman aged 25 to 39 with Graves disease. Sequences were derived from peripheral blood mononuclear cells (PBMCs), sampled at new diagnosis, from a patient treated with antithyroid drugs. This chain links TRBV6-2 or TRBV6-3 with TRBJ1-3; D gene unclear. For the CDR3, the DNA is TGTGCCAGCGGCTCTGCCTTCTCTGGAAACACCATATATTTT. Its protein product is CASGSAFSGNTIYF.